This TCR beta chain was obtained from a study of blood T cells in healthy people across ages. Study background: Template switching retrieved approximately one barcoded beta molecule for each two T cells.

A J-beta primer mix and a sample-barcoded 5' primer were used in a second PCR of about 7 to 12 cycles. TCRdb independently ran MiXCR on the 5' RACE reads; one entry per CDR3 protein. The sample has some 1,500,000 distinct CDR3 sequences, approximately 42% seen once; the top ten hold about 3.8%. Findings and caveats of the study: Across the age range, TCR beta diversity per million T cells fell in a roughly linear way.

On this clonotype itself: Its cognate antigen is unknown.

CDR1 and CDR2 (germline): MNHEY, SMNVEV (reference sequence). Trimming removed 5 bases from V and 5 bases from J, with 25 bases in between. This CDR3 is 18 amino acids long. The amount of total RNA extracted per sample was at least 5.5 micrograms. Input material: blood. This TCR came from a woman between 18 and 30 years old in good health. The V call is TRBV27, the J call TRBJ2-1; a possible D gene is TRBD2 (8 bases). The CDR3 loop is CASSHPPEGAGGHNEQFF. The DNA for the CDR3 is TGTGCCAGCAGTCATCCCCCCGAGGGGGCGGGAGGCCACAATGAGCAGTTCTTC.